One sample yielded the 25 T cell receptor beta chains listed below, sequenced in a study of blood T cell repertoires in COVID-19. Sequencing was performed with immunoSEQ multiplex PCR; in TCRdb, only in-frame clones are kept and a portion is missing. The repertoire includes under 70,000 clones, 88% of them detected once, and 43% sits in the top ten. The sequenced sample was peripheral blood. These receptors were obtained from a woman aged 55-75 years with COVID-19, enrolled during active disease.

The chain couples TRBV13 to TRBJ2-7, with D possibly being TRBD2 (6 bases). The germline V gene encodes CDR1 PRHDT and CDR2 FYEKMQ (reference sequence). The ends were cut back, 5 bases at V and 7 bases at J, with 15 bases in the middle. CDR3 length equals 13 residues. CDR3 DNA: TGTGCCAGCAGCACCCGACTAGTTCGTGAGCAGTACTTC. It codes for CASSTRLVREQYF.

A word on this clone: The junction and the germline gene differ at one end; a read error may be behind it. This chain links TRBV5-5 with TRBJ2-4, with 11 nucleotides matching TRBD2. The CDR3 is 15 residues long. Germline CDR1 is SGHKS and CDR2 is YYEKEE (reference sequence). CDR3 DNA: TGTGCCAGCAGCTTTAGCGGGGGGGCCACAAACATTCAGTACTTC. Amino acids: CASSFSGGATNIQYF.

The CDR3 protein is CASSIMNTEAFF. In nucleotides, the CDR3 is TGTGCCAGCAGCATCATGAACACTGAAGCTTTCTTT. This chain connects TRBV6-2 or TRBV6-3 to TRBJ1-1; D is undetermined. The CDR3 extends over 12 amino acids. Germline assignment: CDR1 MNHEY and CDR2 SVGEGT. V lost 6 bases and J lost 0, with 5 bases in between.

The genes are TRBV6-1 and TRBJ2-2, with D perhaps matching TRBD1 (6 bases). This CDR3 region has 14 residues. V was pared by 2 bases and J by 7 bases, with 11 bases between. Germline V gene data show CDR1 as MNHNS and CDR2 as SASEGT. Here the CDR3 DNA reads TGTGCCAGCAGTGAACTGGGGGCGGTCGGGGAGCTGTTTTTT. It yields the protein CASSELGAVGELFF.

This sequence joins TRBV7-6 and TRBJ2-5; D may be TRBD1 (6 bases). The CDR3 totals 15 residues. Germline lookup yields CDR1 SGHVS and CDR2 FNYEAQ. Trimming shortened V by 1 base and J by 4 bases, and 13 bases separated the two germline ends. CDR3 bases: TGTGCCAGCAGCTTAGGGGGCAGGGGTGGAGAGACCCAGTACTTC. Translation gives CASSLGGRGGETQYF.

The chain carries TRBV11-3 and TRBJ2-5, with 7 positions matching TRBD1. The CDR3 runs to 14 residues. Germline CDR1 and CDR2: SGHNT and YENEEA. Trimming removed 4 bases from V and 5 bases from J; junction bases left unmatched: 7. This chain's CDR3 is CASSSFDRVETQYF. In DNA, the CDR3 is TGTGCCAGCAGCTCTTTTGACAGGGTCGAGACCCAGTACTTC.

The chain has TRBV6-2 or TRBV6-3 and TRBJ2-2; the D gene is possibly TRBD2 (5 bases). This CDR3 is built from 15 residues. Per germline, CDR1 MNHEY and CDR2 SVGEGT. The ends were cut back, 3 bases at V and 2 bases at J, with 10 bases in the middle. This chain's CDR3 is CASSYGGSNTGELFF. DNA of the CDR3: TGTGCCAGCAGTTATGGAGGCAGCAACACCGGGGAGCTGTTTTTT.

This clone showed up just a few times. V gene TRBV7-9 combines with J gene TRBJ2-3, with no clear D. V was trimmed by 5 bases and J by 0 bases, leaving 12 bases between them. Per the germline V gene, CDR1 is SEHNR and CDR2 is FQNEAQ (reference sequence). This CDR3 has 15 residues. The CDR3 nucleotides are TGTGCCAGCAGCCCACCCGGGTCTAGCACAGATACGCAGTATTTT. This gives the protein CASSPPGSSTDTQYF.

The V gene is TRBV7-2, the J gene TRBJ2-6; 8 bases are a match to TRBD2. The CDR3 extends over 16 amino acids. The V and J ends lost 5 bases and 2 bases, in that order; junction bases with no gene match: 5. CDR1 is SGHTA, CDR2 FQGNSA, per germline. The CDR3 DNA reads TGTGCCAGCAGCCGCGGGCGGGGGGCTGGGGCCAACGTCCTGACTTTC. Its protein is CASSRGRGAGANVLTF.

The chain joins TRBV30 to TRBJ2-7, with D uncertain. The CDR3 runs to 12 residues. In germline, CDR1 is GTSNPN, CDR2 SVGIG (reference sequence). V lost 2 bases and J 1 base, leaving 6 bases between the germline ends. The chain's CDR3 is CAWSPRSYEQYF. The CDR3 DNA is TGTGCCTGGAGTCCCAGGTCCTACGAGCAGTACTTC.

The chain is built from TRBV5-1 and TRBJ2-1; 13 bases match TRBD2. CDR1 SGHRS and CDR2 YFSETQ come from the germline V gene. CDR3 length equals 17 residues. After removal of 1 base from V and 8 bases from J, the junction contained 9 bases not matched to a gene. The CDR3, as DNA: TGCGCCAGCAGCTTGCGGGAAAGACTAGCGGGAGGCTATGAGCAGTTCTTC. Translating gives CASSLRERLAGGYEQFF.

This rearrangement joins TRBV5-1 to TRBJ2-5; 10 bases are a match to TRBD2. Trimming cost V 2 bases and J 1 base; bases outside gene matches: 2. Germline-derived CDR1 and CDR2 are SGHRS and YFSETQ. CDR3 size: 15 residues. The CDR3 DNA follows: TGCGCCAGCAGCTTCAGCGGGGGGGTCCAAGAGACCCAGTACTTC. Its translation is CASSFSGGVQETQYF.

The gene calls are TRBV5-4 and TRBJ1-3, with D possibly being TRBD1 (5 bases). Germline CDR1 reads SGHNT; CDR2 reads YYREEE (reference sequence). The CDR3 sequence is 15 residues long. V gave up 7 bases and J gave up 0 bases, with 14 bases separating them. CDR3 nucleotides: TGTGCCAGCTCCGCAGGGCCGAGCTCTGGAAACACCATATATTTT. It yields the protein CASSAGPSSGNTIYF.

J is TRBJ2-3 and V is TRBV5-4; no clear D. The V and J ends lost 4 bases and 2 bases respectively, with 8 bases between them. The CDR3 covers 13 residues. The V gene's germline CDR1 is SGHNT and CDR2 YYREEE (reference sequence). The CDR3 nucleotides are TGTGCCAGCAGCATACAGATCACAGATACGCAGTATTTT. Protein sequence: CASSIQITDTQYF.

The CDR3 loop reads CASSLSSSNQPQHF. CDR3 DNA: TGTGCCAGCAGTTTGTCGAGTAGCAATCAGCCCCAGCATTTT. The chain links TRBV28 to TRBJ1-5; no reliable D call. The CDR3 is 14 amino acids. Per germline, CDR1 MDHEN and CDR2 SYDVKM. V lost 3 bases to trimming and J lost 0 bases, with 6 bases between them. Drawing the rest from reference TRBV28 and TRBJ1-5, the complete variable domain is DVKVTQSSRYLVKRTGEKVFLECVQDMDHENMFWYRQDPGLGLRLIYFSYDVKMKEKGDIPEGYSVSREKKERFSLILESASTNQTSMYLCASSLSSSNQPQHFGDGTRLSIL.

The V and J genes are TRBV11-2 and TRBJ1-3; D unclear. Trimming took 0 bases from V and 5 from J, leaving 11 bases between them. The CDR3 is 15 amino acids. The germline CDR1 and CDR2 sequences are SGHAT and FQNNGV. DNA of the CDR3: TGTGCCAGCAGCTTAGAGGGCAGGACTAGAAACACCATATATTTT. Protein product: CASSLEGRTRNTIYF.

The chain recombines TRBV11-2 with TRBJ1-6, with D unclear. The V end was cut by 3 bases, the J end by 5 bases, with 11 bases between. CDR1 and CDR2 from the germline V gene are SGHAT and FQNNGV. The length of the CDR3 is 15 residues. The CDR3 loop is CASSFQQLNNSPLHF. In DNA, the CDR3 is TGTGCCAGCAGCTTCCAACAGCTCAATAATTCACCCCTCCACTTT.

This clone has just one count. The rearrangement joins TRBV7-9 to TRBJ1-6; maybe TRBD1 (5 bases). CDR1 is SEHNR and CDR2 is FQNEAQ in the germline V gene (reference sequence). V was trimmed by 2 bases and J by 7 bases, leaving 15 bases between them. The CDR3 spans 16 residues. For the CDR3, the DNA is TGTGCCAGCAGCTTATTTGGCAGGGCATTCAATTCACCCCTCCACTTT. It encodes CASSLFGRAFNSPLHF.

The chain recombines TRBV5-5 with TRBJ2-1; no clear D. The length of the CDR3 is 15 residues. V dropped 4 bases and J dropped 9 bases, with 20 bases sitting between them. Germline CDR1 SGHKS, CDR2 YYEKEE (reference sequence). CDR3 sequence reads: CASSPETEPFSEQFF. In DNA, the CDR3 is TGTGCCAGCAGCCCCGAGACTGAACCCTTTAGTGAGCAGTTCTTC.

This sequence joins TRBV6-5 and TRBJ2-7; unclear D gene. The V gene's germline CDR1 is MNHEY and CDR2 SVGAGI. The CDR3 spans 13 residues. V was clipped by 6 bases and J by 4 bases, with 13 bases between them. Written as DNA, the CDR3 is TGTGCCAGCAGCCGATCCGGAGTATACGAGCAGTACTTC. The encoded protein is CASSRSGVYEQYF.

This clone came up once. The chain joins TRBV19 to TRBJ1-1; 10 bases line up with TRBD1. The CDR3 is 15 residues long. With V trimmed by 7 bases and J by 5 bases, 10 bases remained unmatched. Germline CDR1 LNHDA, CDR2 SQIVND (reference sequence). For the CDR3, the DNA is TGTGCCAGTACCACACCCGGGACAGGGGTGACTGAAGCTTTCTTT. Translated: CASTTPGTGVTEAFF.

The CDR3 loop is CAWSPPGLHSNQPQHF. In DNA, the CDR3 is TGTGCCTGGAGTCCCCCCGGGTTGCATAGCAATCAGCCCCAGCATTTT. The V gene is TRBV30, the J gene TRBJ1-5; D not certain. The CDR3 length is 16 residues. CDR1 and CDR2 (germline): GTSNPN, SVGIG (reference sequence). Trimming removed 2 bases from V and 0 bases from J, with 14 bases in between.

This clone has just one count. CDR3 coding DNA: TGTGCCAGCAGCGTTCCCCGGGGACAGCGGCCCAATGAGCAGTTCTTC. Its translation is CASSVPRGQRPNEQFF. The V call is TRBV9, the J call TRBJ2-1; 7 positions agree with TRBD1. J was trimmed by 6 bases and V by 2 bases; bases with no gene match: 11. Germline CDR1 SGDLS, CDR2 YYNGEE. The CDR3 has 16 residues.

This chain connects TRBV19 to TRBJ1-1, with a possible D match to TRBD1 (6 bases). CDR1 is LNHDA, CDR2 SQIVND, per germline (reference sequence). V gave up 4 bases and J gave up 2 bases, with 8 bases separating them. The CDR3 is made up of 13 amino acids. The CDR3 loop reads CASSTQGNTEAFF. DNA for the CDR3: TGTGCCAGTAGTACACAGGGTAACACTGAAGCTTTCTTT.

This chain connects TRBV6-5 to TRBJ1-2, with D perhaps matching TRBD1 (6 bases). The CDR3 contains 13 residues. Trimming cost V 4 bases and J 4 bases, with 10 bases left between them. The germline V gene encodes CDR1 MNHEY and CDR2 SVGAGI. Written as DNA, the CDR3 is TGTGCCAGCAGTTCCGACAGGCTCTATGGCTACACCTTC. Amino acids: CASSSDRLYGYTF.